This T cell receptor beta chain was found in a study of T-cell reconstitution after alpha-beta-depleted transplantation in children. This clonotype was picked up many times. The TCRbeta library incorporated unique molecular identifiers. TCRdb itself ran the PCR reads through MiXCR, one entry per CDR3 protein. The data contain some 500,000 distinct CDR3 sequences, approximately 20% of them seen just once; the ten biggest clones take up 2.5% to 4%. Germline values: CDR1 DFQATT, CDR2 SNEGSKA (reference sequence). This CDR3 has 12 residues. V lost 4 bases and J 3 bases, leaving 10 bases between the germline ends.

The V gene is TRBV20-1, the J gene TRBJ2-7; no reliable D call. The sample was PBMCs from the stem cell graft donor, taken from the stem cell graft. This receptor was taken from a human donor who donated a stem cell graft to a child with acute lymphoblastic leukemia. The CDR3 region has the DNA TGCAGTGCTATCAGTTCGCTCTACGAGCAGTACTTC. Its translation is CSAISSLYEQYF.